The 25 T cell receptor beta chains below were found in one sample sequenced in a study of blood T cell repertoires in COVID-19. Profiling relied on immunoSEQ multiplex PCR, and the TCRdb table lists in-frame clones only, not all of them. The table shows some 69,000 clones, with about nine tenths occurring only once. The sequenced sample was peripheral blood. All receptors come from a man aged 55 to 70 with acute or convalescent COVID-19.

The V and J genes are TRBV28 and TRBJ1-5; 9 bases are a match to TRBD1. The germline V gene has CDR1 MDHEN and CDR2 SYDVKM. The junction had 5 bases not matched to a gene; V was cut back by 5 bases and J by 3 bases. CDR3 length: 15 amino acids. CDR3 protein: CASSPGTGINQPQHF. The CDR3 bases are TGTGCCAGCAGTCCCGGGACAGGGATCAATCAGCCCCAGCATTTT.

This clone has just one count. V and J are TRBV20-1 and TRBJ1-1; D is uncertain. V lost 0 bases to trimming and J lost 7 bases, with 6 bases between them. The CDR3 loop spans 11 amino acids. Germline values: CDR1 DFQATT, CDR2 SNEGSKA (reference sequence). The chain's CDR3 is CSARDRDEAFF. The DNA for the CDR3 is TGCAGTGCTAGAGACCGGGATGAAGCTTTCTTT.

This chain connects TRBV7-9 to TRBJ1-6; D might be TRBD1 (6 bases). CDR1 is SEHNR and CDR2 is FQNEAQ in the germline V gene (reference sequence). Trimming took 1 base from V and 8 from J, leaving 9 bases between them. CDR3 length equals 14 residues. The CDR3 bases are TGTGCCAGCAGCTTAGAGGACAGCTATTCACCCCTCCACTTT. It is translated as CASSLEDSYSPLHF.

V and J are TRBV5-1 and TRBJ2-1; tentatively, D is TRBD1 (7 bases). This CDR3 is 17 amino acids long. Germline assignment: CDR1 SGHRS and CDR2 YFSETQ. V was pared by 3 bases and J by 5 bases, with 21 bases between. The CDR3 nucleotides read TGCGCCAGCAGCTGGAAACCCTACGGAGGGGGCGACAATGAGCAGTTCTTC. Its protein product is CASSWKPYGGGDNEQFF.

The chain is built from TRBV15 and TRBJ1-2, with D unresolved. In germline, CDR1 is LNHNV, CDR2 YYDKDF (reference sequence). The CDR3 is 14 residues long. V shed 3 bases and J shed 3 bases, with 11 bases lying between them. CDR3 in DNA: TGTGCCACCAGCAGTACCGGGATCGACTATGGCTACACCTTC. This encodes CATSSTGIDYGYTF.

The CDR3 nucleotides are TGTGCCATCAGTGAGGCGGTAAGGGGCGTGTATGGCTACACCTTC. Its translation: CAISEAVRGVYGYTF. The gene calls are TRBV10-3 and TRBJ1-2, with a tentative D call TRBD1 (5 bases). Germline V gene sequence: CDR1 ENHRY, CDR2 SYGVKD. CDR3 length: 15 residues. Deletions cut 2 bases from V and 5 bases from J, with 15 bases between.

This rearrangement joins TRBV19 to TRBJ1-2; D perhaps matches TRBD1 (5 bases). The CDR3 spans 18 residues. The germline gives CDR1 LNHDA, CDR2 SQIVND (reference sequence). The V gene lost 2 bases and the J gene lost 4 bases, with 23 bases spanning the gap. CDR3 nucleotides: TGTGCCAGTAGTATACGATACCATTCAACAGGCGGCGGCTATGGCTACACCTTC. Translating it yields CASSIRYHSTGGGYGYTF.

The rearrangement uses TRBV9 and TRBJ1-1, with D possibly being TRBD1 (5 bases). Per germline, CDR1 SGDLS and CDR2 YYNGEE. The CDR3 length is 14 residues. Between the trimmed V and J ends, which lost 3 bases and 0 bases, there was a span of 9 bases. The CDR3 DNA sequence: TGTGCCAGCAGCGGGGGCGGCATGAACACTGAAGCTTTCTTT. Protein: CASSGGGMNTEAFF. Full variable domain (rest looked up from reference TRBV9 and TRBJ1-1): DSGVTQTPKHLITATGQRVTLRCSPRSGDLSVYWYQQSLDQGLQFLIQYYNGEERAKGNILERFSAQQFPDLHSELNLSSLELGDSALYFCASSGGGMNTEAFFGQGTRLTVV.

This sequence joins TRBV10-1 and TRBJ2-3, with a possible D match to TRBD1 (6 bases). This CDR3 has 15 residues. V lost 2 bases to trimming and J lost 6 bases, with 15 bases between them. Germline CDR1 is WNHNN and CDR2 is SYGVQD (reference sequence). The CDR3 here is CASSEEDRPPDTQYF. In DNA form, the CDR3 reads TGCGCCAGCAGTGAGGAGGACAGACCTCCCGATACGCAGTATTTT.

The chain is built from TRBV18 and TRBJ2-2, with TRBD1 matching over 11 bases. This CDR3 comprises 17 residues. CDR1 KGHSH and CDR2 LQKENI come from the germline V gene. With V trimmed by 5 bases and J by 4 bases, 9 bases remained unmatched. DNA of the CDR3: TGTGCCAGCTCATACACCGGGACAGGGGGGACCACCGGGGAGCTGTTTTTT. Translated: CASSYTGTGGTTGELFF.

This rearrangement joins TRBV2 to TRBJ1-5; D ambiguous. CDR1 is SNHLY and CDR2 is FYNNEI in the germline V gene. V lost 4 bases, J lost 3 bases, and 16 bases lay in between. The CDR3 sequence is 16 residues long. DNA for the CDR3: TGTGCCAGCAGTGCCCCTGGCACAGTGCTCAATCAGCCCCAGCATTTT. Amino acid sequence: CASSAPGTVLNQPQHF.

CDR3: CASARDSSNNSPLHF. CDR3 bases: TGTGCCAGCGCCCGGGACAGTTCAAATAATTCACCCCTCCACTTT. This rearrangement joins TRBV14 to TRBJ1-6; 7 nucleotides line up with TRBD1. Germline CDR1 and CDR2: SGHDN and FVKESK. Trimming cost V 8 bases and J 5 bases; bases outside gene matches: 9. This CDR3 region has 15 residues.

This chain connects TRBV5-4 to TRBJ1-4, with 8 bases identical to TRBD1. CDR3 size: 14 residues. The germline V gene encodes CDR1 SGHNT and CDR2 YYREEE (reference sequence). V gave up 4 bases and J gave up 7 bases; unmatched junction bases: 6. The CDR3 coding sequence is TGTGCCAGCAGCCCCGGGACAGGCGCTGAAAAACTGTTTTTT. Protein product: CASSPGTGAEKLFF.

CDR3 protein: CASSLASGPNTEAFF. The DNA of the CDR3 is TGTGCCAGCAGCTTAGCCAGTGGGCCGAACACTGAAGCTTTCTTT. V gene TRBV7-2 combines with J gene TRBJ1-1, with D unresolved. V shed 0 bases and J shed 1 base, with 9 bases lying between them. The CDR3 loop spans 15 amino acids. Germline V gives CDR1 SGHTA, CDR2 FQGNSA.

The chain recombines TRBV5-1 with TRBJ1-3, with a weak D call TRBD1 (5 bases). CDR1 and CDR2 (germline): SGHRS, YFSETQ. The V end lost 4 bases, the J end lost 0 bases, and 8 bases lay between the germline ends. The CDR3 consists of 14 residues. The CDR3 DNA is TGCGCCAGCAGCATCGACAGCTCTGGAAACACCATATATTTT. Protein product: CASSIDSSGNTIYF.

This clone came up once. V usage is TRBV27 and J usage is TRBJ1-2; D is unclear. The length of the CDR3 is 13 residues. The V end was cut by 4 bases, the J end by 4 bases, with 10 bases between. Per the germline V gene, CDR1 is MNHEY and CDR2 is SMNVEV (reference sequence). The CDR3 DNA sequence: TGTGCCAGCAGTTCTACGGTGTCCTATGGCTACACCTTC. Translated, it gives CASSSTVSYGYTF.

In DNA form, the CDR3 reads TGTGCCAGCAGCGGATCTACCGGGATCTCCACCGGGGAGCTGTTTTTT. Translated, it gives CASSGSTGISTGELFF. The V call is TRBV7-8, the J call TRBJ2-2, with a tentative D call TRBD2 (5 bases). This CDR3 region has 16 residues. Trimming stripped 5 bases from V and 4 bases from J, with 17 bases between. The germline V gene encodes CDR1 SGHVS and CDR2 FQNEAQ.

This clone was counted once. V usage is TRBV24-1 and J usage is TRBJ2-3; TRBD1 aligns across 8 bases. V was pared by 6 bases and J by 2 bases, with 9 bases of the junction left unmatched. The germline V gene has CDR1 KGHDR and CDR2 SFDVKD. This CDR3 is 16 amino acids long. In nucleotides, the CDR3 is TGTGCCACCAGTACCTCCGGGACAGGACTCACAGATACGCAGTATTTT. This encodes CATSTSGTGLTDTQYF.

V gene TRBV19 combines with J gene TRBJ2-3; 13 bases are a match to TRBD2. CDR3 size: 15 residues. V lost 3 bases, J lost 6 bases, and 3 bases stayed unmatched. Germline CDR1 reads LNHDA; CDR2 reads SQIVND (reference sequence). This chain's CDR3 is CASSIRTSGGDTQYF. For the CDR3, the DNA is TGTGCCAGTAGTATCCGGACTAGCGGGGGTGATACGCAGTATTTT. Using reference TRBV19 and TRBJ2-3 for the parts outside the CDR3, the full variable domain is DGGITQSPKYLFRKEGQNVTLSCEQNLNHDAMYWYRQDPGQGLRLIYYSQIVNDFQKGDIAEGYSVSREKKESFPLTVTSAQKNPTAFYLCASSIRTSGGDTQYFGPGTRLTVL.

As DNA, the CDR3 is TGTGCCAGCAGACAGGGGGCAGATACGCAGTATTTT. It codes for CASRQGADTQYF. The chain couples TRBV6-6 to TRBJ2-3; TRBD1 matches 8 bases. CDR1 is MNHNY, CDR2 SVGAGI, per germline (reference sequence). The CDR3 has 12 amino acids. Unmatched junction bases numbered 0, after V lost 6 bases and J lost 4 bases.

As DNA, the CDR3 is TGTGCCAGCAGCCCGGACAGGGGCTCTGCCGGCTACACCTTC. Encoded protein: CASSPDRGSAGYTF. V is TRBV6-4 and J is TRBJ1-2, with 9 positions matching TRBD1. The CDR3 totals 14 residues. CDR1 MRHNA and CDR2 SNTAGT come from the germline V gene. V dropped 6 bases and J dropped 8; count of bases not matched to a gene: 10.

This clone was recorded only once. The rearrangement joins TRBV5-4 to TRBJ1-5; 8 positions agree with TRBD1. V lost 5 bases to trimming and J lost 0 bases; unmatched junction nucleotides: 7. Germline CDR1 and CDR2: SGHNT and YYREEE (reference sequence). This CDR3 has 16 residues. The CDR3 coding sequence is TGTGCCAGCAGTACAGGGGGTGCTTATAGCAATCAGCCCCAGCATTTT. Translating it yields CASSTGGAYSNQPQHF. The variable domain in full, completed from reference TRBV5-4 and TRBJ1-5, reads ETGVTQSPTHLIKTRGQQVTLRCSSQSGHNTVSWYQQALGQGPQFIFQYYREEENGRGNFPPRFSGLQFPNYSSELNVNALELDDSALYLCASSTGGAYSNQPQHFGDGTRLSIL.

This clone showed up just once. V and J are TRBV7-8 and TRBJ1-6; 8 bases map to TRBD1. Unmatched junction bases numbered 11, after V lost 6 bases and J lost 10 bases. The CDR3 extends over 15 amino acids. Germline CDR1 reads SGHVS; CDR2 reads FQNEAQ. CDR3 sequence reads: CASRRLPTGESPLHF. The CDR3 DNA follows: TGTGCCAGCAGACGACTACCGACAGGGGAATCACCCCTCCACTTT.

The chain employs TRBV2 and TRBJ2-3, with 7 nucleotides matching TRBD1. The germline V gene encodes CDR1 SNHLY and CDR2 FYNNEI. The CDR3 has 13 residues. Trimming removed 2 bases from V and 11 bases from J; junction bases left unmatched: 7. CDR3 sequence reads: CASSEPTGRGQYF. The CDR3 region has the DNA TGTGCCAGCAGTGAACCGACAGGGAGAGGGCAGTATTTT.

The chain couples TRBV2 to TRBJ1-5; D not certain. Germline V gene lookup returns CDR1 SNHLY and CDR2 FYNNEI. CDR3 length: 15 residues. V was cut by 4 bases and J by 1 base, with 11 bases left in between. The CDR3 region is CASSGEDISNQPQHF. The CDR3 nucleotides are TGTGCCAGCAGTGGGGAGGATATAAGCAATCAGCCCCAGCATTTT.